This T cell receptor (beta chain) was sequenced during a study of T cell responses to AZD1222 COVID-19 vaccine. General observations from the study: At baseline, seropositivity was found in only six or seven AZD1222 recipients. Across spike, vaccine-associated CD4 TCRs were found, dominant at 160-218 and 743-854. Donors were mostly white British, more females; clonal diversity possibly underestimated.

As for this clone: Its antigen is currently unknown.

The germline gives CDR1 MNHNS, CDR2 SASEGT. This CDR3 has 16 amino acids. Trimming cost V 0 bases and J 7 bases, with 13 bases left between them. Measured with immunoSEQ multiplex PCR; TCRdb has only the in-frame clones, and not every one. The sample has 140,000 to 150,000 clones; 90% to 95% are singletons. The chain employs TRBV6-1 and TRBJ1-6; TRBD1 is a possible D gene (5 bases). The input for sequencing was peripheral blood, taken on day 0 of MenACWY control vaccination. The sequence came from an adult in good health. The DNA of the CDR3 is TGTGCCAGCAGTGAAGCGGGGCGGGGGAGCAATTCACCCCTCCACTTT. It codes for CASSEAGRGSNSPLHF.